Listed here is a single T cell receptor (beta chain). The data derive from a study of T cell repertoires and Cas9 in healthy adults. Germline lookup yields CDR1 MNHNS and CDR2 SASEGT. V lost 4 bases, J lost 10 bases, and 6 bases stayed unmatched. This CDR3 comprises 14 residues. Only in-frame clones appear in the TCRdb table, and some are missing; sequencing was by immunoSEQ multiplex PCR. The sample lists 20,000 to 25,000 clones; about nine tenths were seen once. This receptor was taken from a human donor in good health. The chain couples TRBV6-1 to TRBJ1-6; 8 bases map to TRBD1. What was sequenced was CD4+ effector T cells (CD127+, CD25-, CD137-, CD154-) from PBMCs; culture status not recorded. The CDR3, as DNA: TGTGCCAGCAGTGGGACAGGGAGGTTATCACCCCTCCACTTT. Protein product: CASSGTGRLSPLHF.